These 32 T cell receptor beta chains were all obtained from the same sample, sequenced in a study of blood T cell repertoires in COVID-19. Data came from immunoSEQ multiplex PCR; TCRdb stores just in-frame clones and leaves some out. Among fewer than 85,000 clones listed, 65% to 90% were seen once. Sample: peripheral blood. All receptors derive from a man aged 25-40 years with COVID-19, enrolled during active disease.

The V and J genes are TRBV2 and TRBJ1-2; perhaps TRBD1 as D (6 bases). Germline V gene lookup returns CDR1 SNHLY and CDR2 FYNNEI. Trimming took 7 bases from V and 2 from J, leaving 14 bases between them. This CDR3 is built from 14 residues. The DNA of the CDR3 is TGTGCCAGCATCCCGGGACACTCAAACTATGGCTACACCTTC. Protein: CASIPGHSNYGYTF. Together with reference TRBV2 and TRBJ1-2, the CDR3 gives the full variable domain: EPEVTQTPSHQVTQMGQEVILRCVPISNHLYFYWYRQILGQKVEFLVSFYNNEISEKSEIFDDQFSVERPDGSNFTLKIRSTKLEDSAMYFCASIPGHSNYGYTFGSGTRLTVV.

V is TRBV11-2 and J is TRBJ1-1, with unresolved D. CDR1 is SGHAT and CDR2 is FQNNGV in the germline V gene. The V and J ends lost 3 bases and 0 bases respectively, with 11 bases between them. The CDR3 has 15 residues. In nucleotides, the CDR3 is TGTGCCAGCAGCTTCCTAACTGAAATGAACACTGAAGCTTTCTTT. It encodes CASSFLTEMNTEAFF.

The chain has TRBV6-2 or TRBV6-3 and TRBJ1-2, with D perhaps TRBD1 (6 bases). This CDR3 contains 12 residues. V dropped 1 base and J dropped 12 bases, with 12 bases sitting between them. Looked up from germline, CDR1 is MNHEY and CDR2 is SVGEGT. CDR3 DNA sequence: TGTGCCAGCAGTTACTTAAACAGGGCGGACACCTTC. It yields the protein CASSYLNRADTF.

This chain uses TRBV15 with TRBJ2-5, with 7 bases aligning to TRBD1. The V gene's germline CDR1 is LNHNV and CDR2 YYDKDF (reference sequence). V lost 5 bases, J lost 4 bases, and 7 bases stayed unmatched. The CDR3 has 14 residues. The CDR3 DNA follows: TGTGCCACCAGCTTCCGTAGGGGGCCAGAGACCCAGTACTTC. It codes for CATSFRRGPETQYF. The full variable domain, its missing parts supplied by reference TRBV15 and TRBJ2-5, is DAMVIQNPRYQVTQFGKPVTLSCSQTLNHNVMYWYQQKSSQAPKLLFHYYDKDFNNEADTPDNFQSRRPNTSFCFLDIRSPGLGDTAMYLCATSFRRGPETQYFGPGTRLLVL.

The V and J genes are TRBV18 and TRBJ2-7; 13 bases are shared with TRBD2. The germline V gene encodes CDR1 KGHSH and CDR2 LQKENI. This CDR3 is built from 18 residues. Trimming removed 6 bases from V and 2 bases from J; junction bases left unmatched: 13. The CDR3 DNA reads TGTGCCAGCTCGCTAACCCCGGCCGGGACTAGCGGGGCCTACGAGCAGTACTTC. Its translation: CASSLTPAGTSGAYEQYF.

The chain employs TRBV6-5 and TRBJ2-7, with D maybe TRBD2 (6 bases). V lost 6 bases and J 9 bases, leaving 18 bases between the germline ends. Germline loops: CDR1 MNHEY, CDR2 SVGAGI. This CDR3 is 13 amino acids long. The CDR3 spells CASRRDPTLGQYF. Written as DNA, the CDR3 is TGTGCCAGCAGGCGGGACCCAACTCTGGGGCAGTACTTC.

The CDR3 DNA sequence: TGTGCCAGCAGCACCACCGGGACACCCTACAATGAGCAGTTCTTC. Amino acid sequence: CASSTTGTPYNEQFF. This chain uses TRBV7-9 with TRBJ2-1, with D perhaps matching TRBD1 (6 bases). Trimming shortened V by 5 bases and J by 2 bases, and 13 bases separated the two germline ends. Germline values: CDR1 SEHNR, CDR2 FQNEAQ (reference sequence). The CDR3 totals 15 residues.

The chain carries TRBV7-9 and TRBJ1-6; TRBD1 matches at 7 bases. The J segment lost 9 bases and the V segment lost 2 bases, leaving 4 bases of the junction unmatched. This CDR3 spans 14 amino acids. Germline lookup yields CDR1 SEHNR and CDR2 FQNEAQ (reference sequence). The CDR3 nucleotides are TGTGCCAGCAGCTTACAAGGGGGCGCTTCACCCCTCCACTTT. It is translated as CASSLQGGASPLHF.

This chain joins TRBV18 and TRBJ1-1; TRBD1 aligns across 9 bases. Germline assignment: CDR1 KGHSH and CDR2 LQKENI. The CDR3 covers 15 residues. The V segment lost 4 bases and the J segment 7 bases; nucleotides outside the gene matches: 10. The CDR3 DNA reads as TGTGCCAGCTCACGTAATGCCGGGACAGGGATTGAAGCTTTCTTT. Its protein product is CASSRNAGTGIEAFF.

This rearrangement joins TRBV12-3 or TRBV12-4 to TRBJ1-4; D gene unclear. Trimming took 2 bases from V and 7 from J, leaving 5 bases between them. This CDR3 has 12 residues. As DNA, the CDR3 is TGTGCCAGCAGTTTATTCGGTGAAAAACTGTTTTTT. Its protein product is CASSLFGEKLFF.

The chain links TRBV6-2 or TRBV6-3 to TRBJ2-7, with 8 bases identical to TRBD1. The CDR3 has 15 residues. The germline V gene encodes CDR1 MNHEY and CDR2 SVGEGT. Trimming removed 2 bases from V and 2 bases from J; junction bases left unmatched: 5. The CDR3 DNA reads TGTGCCAGCAGTTACCAGGACAGGGAACCCTACGAGCAGTACTTC. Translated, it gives CASSYQDREPYEQYF.

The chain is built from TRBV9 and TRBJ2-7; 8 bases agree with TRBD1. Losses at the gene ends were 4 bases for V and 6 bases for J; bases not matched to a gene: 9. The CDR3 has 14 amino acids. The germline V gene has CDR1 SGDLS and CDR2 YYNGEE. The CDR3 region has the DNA TGTGCCAGCAGCCCAAAACCACAGGGGGGCGAGCAGTACTTC. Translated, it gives CASSPKPQGGEQYF.

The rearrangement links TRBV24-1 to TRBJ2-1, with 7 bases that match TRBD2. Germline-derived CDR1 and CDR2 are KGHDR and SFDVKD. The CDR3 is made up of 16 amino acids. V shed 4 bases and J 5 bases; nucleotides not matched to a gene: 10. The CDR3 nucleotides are TGTGCCACCAGTGAAAACGCGGGAGTTCAAAACAATGAGCAGTTCTTC. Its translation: CATSENAGVQNNEQFF.

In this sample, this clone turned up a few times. For the CDR3, the DNA is TGTGCCTGGAGTGGGGGACAGGGGGCCGATAAACTGTTTTTT. It yields the protein CAWSGGQGADKLFF. The chain employs TRBV30 and TRBJ1-4; 12 bases agree with TRBD1. With V trimmed by 1 base and J by 11 bases, 5 bases remained unmatched. Germline V gene sequence: CDR1 GTSNPN, CDR2 SVGIG (reference sequence). The CDR3 is made up of 14 amino acids.

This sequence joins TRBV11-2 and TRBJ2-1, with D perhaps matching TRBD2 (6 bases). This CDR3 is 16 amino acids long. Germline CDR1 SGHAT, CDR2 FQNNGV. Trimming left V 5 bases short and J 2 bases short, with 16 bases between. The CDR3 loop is CASSHWRVGAYNEQFF. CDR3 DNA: TGTGCCAGCAGCCACTGGAGGGTTGGGGCCTACAATGAGCAGTTCTTC.

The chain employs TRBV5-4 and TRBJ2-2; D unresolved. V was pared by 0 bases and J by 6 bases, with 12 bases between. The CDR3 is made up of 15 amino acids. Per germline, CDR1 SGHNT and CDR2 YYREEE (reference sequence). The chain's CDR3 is CASSLASSRPGELFF. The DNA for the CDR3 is TGTGCCAGCAGCTTGGCGAGTAGCCGGCCCGGGGAGCTGTTTTTT.

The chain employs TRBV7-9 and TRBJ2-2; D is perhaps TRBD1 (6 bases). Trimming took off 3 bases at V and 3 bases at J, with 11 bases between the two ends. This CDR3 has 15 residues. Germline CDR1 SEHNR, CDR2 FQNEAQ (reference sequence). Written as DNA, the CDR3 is TGTGCCAGCAGCTTGGTGGGACAAGACACCGGGGAGCTGTTTTTT. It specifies CASSLVGQDTGELFF.

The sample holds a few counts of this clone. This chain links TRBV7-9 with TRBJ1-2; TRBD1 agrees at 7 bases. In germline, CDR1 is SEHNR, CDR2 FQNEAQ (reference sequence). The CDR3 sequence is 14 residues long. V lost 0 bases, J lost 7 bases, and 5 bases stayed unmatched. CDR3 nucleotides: TGTGCCAGCAGCTTAGCGGGGACAGAGTTTGGCTACACCTTC. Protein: CASSLAGTEFGYTF.

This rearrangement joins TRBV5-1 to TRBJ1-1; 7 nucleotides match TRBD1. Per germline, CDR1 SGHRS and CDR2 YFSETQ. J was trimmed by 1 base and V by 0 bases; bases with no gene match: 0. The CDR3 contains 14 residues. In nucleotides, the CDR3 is TGCGCCAGCAGCTTGGACAGGGGGAACACTGAAGCTTTCTTT. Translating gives CASSLDRGNTEAFF.

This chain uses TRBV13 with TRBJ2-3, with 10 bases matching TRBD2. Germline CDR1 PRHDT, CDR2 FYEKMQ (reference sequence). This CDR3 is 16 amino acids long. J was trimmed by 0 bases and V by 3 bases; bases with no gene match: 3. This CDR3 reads CASSFPGLASTDTQYF. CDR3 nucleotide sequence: TGTGCCAGCAGCTTTCCGGGACTAGCGAGCACAGATACGCAGTATTTT. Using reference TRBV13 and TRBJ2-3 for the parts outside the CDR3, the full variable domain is AAGVIQSPRHLIKEKRETATLKCYPIPRHDTVYWYQQGPGQDPQFLISFYEKMQSDKGSIPDRFSAQQFSDYHSELNMSSLELGDSALYFCASSFPGLASTDTQYFGPGTRLTVL.

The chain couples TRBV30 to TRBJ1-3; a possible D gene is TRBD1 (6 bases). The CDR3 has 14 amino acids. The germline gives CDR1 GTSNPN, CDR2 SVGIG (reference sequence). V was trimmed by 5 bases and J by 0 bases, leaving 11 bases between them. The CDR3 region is CAWGGRDSGNTIYF. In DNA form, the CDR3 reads TGTGCCTGGGGGGGCAGGGACTCTGGAAACACCATATATTTT.

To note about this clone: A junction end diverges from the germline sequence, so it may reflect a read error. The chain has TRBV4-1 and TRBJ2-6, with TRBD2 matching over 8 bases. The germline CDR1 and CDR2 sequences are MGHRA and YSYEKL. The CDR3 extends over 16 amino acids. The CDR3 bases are TGCGCCCGCAGCCGGGGGGGCGTGGCTGGGGCCAACGTCCTGACTTTC. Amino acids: CARSRGGVAGANVLTF.

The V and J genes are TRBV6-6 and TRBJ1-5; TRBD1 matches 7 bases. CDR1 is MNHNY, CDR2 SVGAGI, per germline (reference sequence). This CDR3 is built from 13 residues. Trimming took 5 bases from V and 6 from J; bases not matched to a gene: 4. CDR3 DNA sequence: TGTGCCAGCAGTCAGGGGGTGAGTCAGCCCCAGCATTTT. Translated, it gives CASSQGVSQPQHF.

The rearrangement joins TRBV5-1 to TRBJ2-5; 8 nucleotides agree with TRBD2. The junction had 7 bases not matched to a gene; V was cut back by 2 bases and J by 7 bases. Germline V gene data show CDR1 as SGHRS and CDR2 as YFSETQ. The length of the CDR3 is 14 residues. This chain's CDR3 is CASSFSAGDGTQYF. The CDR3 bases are TGCGCCAGCAGCTTCTCAGCGGGAGACGGGACCCAGTACTTC. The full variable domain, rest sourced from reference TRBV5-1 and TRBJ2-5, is KAGVTQTPRYLIKTRGQQVTLSCSPISGHRSVSWYQQTPGQGLQFLFEYFSETQRNKGNFPGRFSGRQFSNSRSEMNVSTLELGDSALYLCASSFSAGDGTQYFGPGTRLLVL.

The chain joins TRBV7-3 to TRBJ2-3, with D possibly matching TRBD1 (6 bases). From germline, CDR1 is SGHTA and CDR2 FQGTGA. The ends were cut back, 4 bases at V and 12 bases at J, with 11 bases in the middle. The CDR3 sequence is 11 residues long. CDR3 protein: CASSYNRVQYF. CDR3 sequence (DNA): TGTGCCAGCAGCTACAACAGGGTTCAGTATTTT.

This CDR3 reads CASSCNRATNEKLFF. The DNA of the CDR3 is TGTGCCAGCAGCTGCAACAGGGCAACTAATGAAAAACTGTTTTTT. The chain recombines TRBV7-3 with TRBJ1-4; TRBD1 might be the D (6 bases). CDR3 length equals 15 residues. CDR1 is SGHTA and CDR2 is FQGTGA in the germline V gene. The germline V and J ends were trimmed by 4 bases and 0 bases, with 9 bases remaining between them.

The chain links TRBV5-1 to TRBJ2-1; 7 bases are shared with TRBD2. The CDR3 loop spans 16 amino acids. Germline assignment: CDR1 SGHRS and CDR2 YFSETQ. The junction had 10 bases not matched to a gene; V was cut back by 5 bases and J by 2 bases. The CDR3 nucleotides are TGCGCCAGCAGAGTGGGCGGGAGTCGTACCTACAATGAGCAGTTCTTC. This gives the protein CASRVGGSRTYNEQFF.

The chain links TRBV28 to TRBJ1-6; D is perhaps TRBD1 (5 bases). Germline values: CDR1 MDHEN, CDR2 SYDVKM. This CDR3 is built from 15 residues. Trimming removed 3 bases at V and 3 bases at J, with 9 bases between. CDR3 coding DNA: TGTGCCAGCAGTTTCCGGGGGAACTATAATTCACCCCTCCACTTT. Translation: CASSFRGNYNSPLHF.

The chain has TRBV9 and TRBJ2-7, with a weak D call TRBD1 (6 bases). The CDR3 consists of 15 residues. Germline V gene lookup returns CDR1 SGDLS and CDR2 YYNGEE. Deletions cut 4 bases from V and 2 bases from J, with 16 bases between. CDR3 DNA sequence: TGTGCCAGCAGCCCCTCCGGACAGACGACCTACGAGCAGTACTTC. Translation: CASSPSGQTTYEQYF.

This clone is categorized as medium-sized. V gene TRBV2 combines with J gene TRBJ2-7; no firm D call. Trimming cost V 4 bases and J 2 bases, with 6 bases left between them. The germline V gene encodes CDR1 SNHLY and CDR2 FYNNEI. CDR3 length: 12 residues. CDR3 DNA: TGTGCCAGCAGTGGCCAGGCCTACGAGCAGTACTTC. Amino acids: CASSGQAYEQYF.

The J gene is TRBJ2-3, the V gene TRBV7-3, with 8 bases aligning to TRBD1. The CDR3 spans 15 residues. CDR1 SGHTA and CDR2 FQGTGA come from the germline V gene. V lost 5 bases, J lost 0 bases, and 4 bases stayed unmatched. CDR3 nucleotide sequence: TGTGCCAGCAGCCGTACAGGGGGTAGCACAGATACGCAGTATTTT. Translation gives CASSRTGGSTDTQYF.

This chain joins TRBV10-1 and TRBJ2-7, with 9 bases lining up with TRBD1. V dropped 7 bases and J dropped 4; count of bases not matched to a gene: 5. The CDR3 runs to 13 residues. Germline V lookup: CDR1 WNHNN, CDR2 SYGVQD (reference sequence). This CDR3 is CASNPGQGYEQYF. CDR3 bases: TGCGCCAGCAACCCGGGACAGGGATACGAGCAGTACTTC.